In this sample, the clone carrying this T cell receptor (beta chain) turned up a few times. Its antigen is unknown. A second PCR of 7 to 11 cycles used a sample-barcoded 5' primer and a J-beta primer mix. TCRdb redid the calling of the 5' RACE reads with MiXCR, one entry per CDR3 protein. The data show hundreds of thousands of distinct CDR3 sequences, approximately 67% seen once. The data are from a study of blood T cells in healthy people across ages. The study, taken as a whole, reports: Older individuals had lower TCR beta diversity per million T cells (the decline was roughly linear).

This CDR3 is 14 amino acids long. With 5 bases removed from V and 6 bases from J, the gap between germline ends came to 14 bases. Per the germline V gene, CDR1 is LNHNV and CDR2 is YYDKDF (reference sequence). Healthy individuals of Caucasian origin from Russia, aged roughly 6 to 100, served as donors. No fewer than 5.5 micrograms of total RNA were isolated from every sample. Sequencing was done on a sample of blood. V is TRBV15 and J is TRBJ2-4; D might be TRBD1 or TRBD2, each matching 6 bases. The receptor was derived from a man aged 25-45 years in good health. The CDR3 coding sequence is TGTGCCACCAGCGGAGGGGGAGGAGGAAACATTCAGTACTTC. Translated, it gives CATSGGGGGNIQYF.